The clone carrying this TCR beta chain has ten or more counts. The antigen is undetermined. This sample is part of a study of CD8 T cells in ankylosing spondylitis. General study results and limits: Some of these motif variants have turned up before, in reports on reactive arthritis synovial fluid and blood.

This CDR3 region has 15 residues. The germline V gene encodes CDR1 KGHDR and CDR2 SFDVKD. Trimming took 5 bases from V and 7 from J; bases not matched to a gene: 8. One entry per CDR3 protein, called by TCRdb with MiXCR from the 5' RACE reads. Of over 100,000 distinct CDR3 sequences in the sample, over 10% were seen once. The chain links TRBV24-1 to TRBJ1-4; 8 bases are shared with TRBD1. Sequencing input: blood, either unsorted or a sorted T cell fraction (not recorded which). The sequence came from a female donor with ankylosing spondylitis or in good health (not recorded which). The CDR3 protein is CATSVPTGEGEKLFF. The DNA of the CDR3 is TGTGCCACCAGTGTCCCGACAGGGGAAGGTGAAAAACTGTTTTTT.